Below are 21 T cell receptor beta chains sequenced from a single sample in a study of blood T cell repertoires in COVID-19. Some clones are missing from TCRdb's copy, which holds only in-frame ones; the method was immunoSEQ multiplex PCR. The sample includes under 150,000 clones, around 86% of them seen just once. The sample comprised PBMCs or T cells enriched from blood (not recorded which). These receptors all stem from a man between 25 and 39 years old who had recovered from COVID-19.

The chain carries TRBV18 and TRBJ2-3, with D hard to call. The V gene's germline CDR1 is KGHSH and CDR2 LQKENI. Trimming cost V 2 bases and J 6 bases, with 9 bases left between them. This CDR3 is 13 amino acids long. CDR3 sequence reads: CASSPGPTDTQYF. DNA for the CDR3: TGTGCCAGCTCACCAGGCCCCACGGATACGCAGTATTTT.

This clone turned up a few times. The chain is built from TRBV7-8 and TRBJ1-1; the D gene is possibly TRBD1 (6 bases). Trimming left V 5 bases short and J 3 bases short, with 16 bases between. Germline CDR1 reads SGHVS; CDR2 reads FQNEAQ. The CDR3 contains 15 residues. CDR3 DNA sequence: TGTGCCAGCAGCCGGGGGGGGCTTAGGGACACTGAAGCTTTCTTT. Translation gives CASSRGGLRDTEAFF.

The chain has TRBV10-3 and TRBJ1-2; tentatively, D is TRBD1 (5 bases). The CDR3 totals 16 residues. Germline V lookup: CDR1 ENHRY, CDR2 SYGVKD. Trimming removed 3 bases from V and 2 bases from J, with 16 bases in between. CDR3 loop: CAISEREYGGNYGYTF. In DNA form, the CDR3 reads TGTGCCATCAGTGAAAGGGAGTACGGGGGGAACTATGGCTACACCTTC.

The V and J genes are TRBV27 and TRBJ1-1; D not certain. The CDR3 contains 14 residues. Deletions cut 5 bases from V and 0 bases from J, with 10 bases between. Germline V lookup: CDR1 MNHEY, CDR2 SMNVEV (reference sequence). CDR3 in amino acids: CASSPGRVNTEAFF. The CDR3 region has the DNA TGTGCCAGCAGTCCTGGGAGAGTGAACACTGAAGCTTTCTTT.

V is TRBV5-6 and J is TRBJ1-1; weak D call: TRBD1 (6 bases). Per the germline V gene, CDR1 is SGHDT and CDR2 is YYEEEE. Trimming shortened V by 0 bases and J by 0 bases, and 12 bases separated the two germline ends. CDR3 length: 16 amino acids. The CDR3 protein is CASSLVGQIMNTEAFF. CDR3 coding DNA: TGTGCCAGCAGCTTGGTCGGACAGATCATGAACACTGAAGCTTTCTTT.

V gene TRBV11-2 combines with J gene TRBJ2-1; perhaps TRBD1 as D (5 bases). The CDR3 is 16 residues long. Looked up from germline, CDR1 is SGHAT and CDR2 is FQNNGV. Trimming removed 3 bases at V and 5 bases at J, with 17 bases between. The CDR3: CASSLGRHRTNNEQFF. The DNA of the CDR3 is TGTGCCAGCAGCTTGGGGCGACACCGCACAAACAATGAGCAGTTCTTC. The full variable domain, its missing parts supplied by reference TRBV11-2 and TRBJ2-1, is EAGVAQSPRYKIIEKRQSVAFWCNPISGHATLYWYQQILGQGPKLLIQFQNNGVVDDSQLPKDRFSAERLKGVDSTLKIQPAKLEDSAVYLCASSLGRHRTNNEQFFGPGTRLTVL.

This clone showed up just once. The rearrangement joins TRBV28 to TRBJ1-2; 9 nucleotides match TRBD1. J was trimmed by 8 bases and V by 2 bases; bases with no gene match: 12. The CDR3 covers 16 residues. Germline CDR1 is MDHEN and CDR2 is SYDVKM. The CDR3 sequence: CASSLRRQGDAWGYTF. The CDR3 bases are TGTGCCAGCAGTTTAAGACGACAGGGGGATGCCTGGGGCTACACCTTC.

This chain links TRBV27 with TRBJ1-6, with 7 bases aligning to TRBD1. J was trimmed by 0 bases and V by 3 bases; bases with no gene match: 17. The CDR3 consists of 21 residues. Germline CDR1 MNHEY, CDR2 SMNVEV (reference sequence). The CDR3 reads CASSFSSRGTATSSYNSPLHF. In nucleotides, the CDR3 is TGTGCCAGCAGTTTTAGCTCGCGAGGGACAGCCACGAGCTCCTATAATTCACCCCTCCACTTT.

The chain carries TRBV19 and TRBJ2-1; 9 bases line up with TRBD1. The CDR3 is 14 residues long. Germline V gene sequence: CDR1 LNHDA, CDR2 SQIVND (reference sequence). The ends lost 7 bases at V and 7 bases at J; junction bases unmatched: 8. CDR3 bases: TGTGCCAGTAACCCGGGACAGGGAATGAATGAGCAGTTCTTC. Translated, it gives CASNPGQGMNEQFF.

A note on this clone: One end of the junction is discordant with germline, which a read error may explain. The chain uses TRBV7-9 and TRBJ1-2; tentatively, D is TRBD1 (6 bases). This CDR3 spans 9 amino acids. Per the germline V gene, CDR1 is SEHNR and CDR2 is FQNEAQ (reference sequence). The CDR3, as DNA: TGTGCCAGCAGCCTCGGGGGGCCTTTC. It yields the protein CASSLGGPF.

This chain uses TRBV5-6 with TRBJ2-1, with 10 nucleotides matching TRBD2. The CDR3 extends over 17 amino acids. J lost 4 bases, V lost 4 bases, and 11 bases had no gene match. The germline gives CDR1 SGHDT, CDR2 YYEEEE. The DNA of the CDR3 is TGTGCCAGCAGCCTCCGGGGGAGCGGGGGGGCTTACAATGAGCAGTTCTTC. Its translation is CASSLRGSGGAYNEQFF. Variable domain in full (rest from reference TRBV5-6 and TRBJ2-1): DAGVTQSPTHLIKTRGQQVTLRCSPKSGHDTVSWYQQALGQGPQFIFQYYEEEERQRGNFPDRFSGHQFPNYSSELNVNALLLGDSALYLCASSLRGSGGAYNEQFFGPGTRLTVL.

CDR3 in amino acids: CASSEIGLAGGGFF. The CDR3 nucleotides are TGTGCCAGCAGTGAAATAGGGCTAGCGGGGGGCGGGTTCTTC. The chain links TRBV2 to TRBJ2-1; 11 nucleotides align to TRBD2. Germline V gives CDR1 SNHLY, CDR2 FYNNEI. The CDR3 sequence is 14 residues long. V dropped 2 bases and J dropped 15; count of bases not matched to a gene: 9.

This chain joins TRBV5-1 and TRBJ1-6; the match to TRBD1 covers 10 bases. Germline V gene lookup returns CDR1 SGHRS and CDR2 YFSETQ. The J segment lost 9 bases and the V segment lost 4 bases, leaving 7 bases of the junction unmatched. The CDR3 covers 15 residues. This CDR3 reads CASSNRTGGSSPLHF. The CDR3 DNA reads TGCGCCAGCAGCAATAGGACAGGGGGGAGTTCACCCCTCCACTTT.

This chain links TRBV6-1 with TRBJ1-1; D unclear. The CDR3 sequence is 13 residues long. The germline V gene encodes CDR1 MNHNS and CDR2 SASEGT. Deletions cut 2 bases from V and 4 bases from J, with 8 bases between. CDR3 sequence reads: CASSESTGTEAFF. The CDR3 region has the DNA TGTGCCAGCAGTGAATCGACGGGCACTGAAGCTTTCTTT.

The rearrangement links TRBV3-1 (or the pseudogene TRBV3-2) to TRBJ1-3, with D hard to call. CDR1 and CDR2 from the germline V gene are LGHDT and YNNKEL (reference sequence). The CDR3 is made up of 13 amino acids. V was trimmed by 2 bases and J by 3 bases, leaving 5 bases between them. The DNA for the CDR3 is TGTGCCAGCAGCCAACGGGGTGGAAACACCATATATTTT. It specifies CASSQRGGNTIYF.

This clone was seen only a few times. The chain links TRBV12-3 or TRBV12-4 to TRBJ1-3, with D unclear. The V end was cut by 3 bases, the J end by 10 bases, with 10 bases between. The CDR3 covers 12 residues. The CDR3 loop reads CASSFGFHTIYF. CDR3 bases: TGTGCCAGCAGTTTCGGTTTTCATACCATATATTTT.

In DNA form, the CDR3 reads TGTGCCAGTGTGCAGGGGGCGGACACCGGGGAGCTGTTTTTT. This translates into CASVQGADTGELFF. The V call is TRBV7-2, the J call TRBJ2-2; TRBD1 matches at 8 bases. The ends lost 9 bases at V and 3 bases at J; junction bases unmatched: 6. Germline V gene sequence: CDR1 SGHTA, CDR2 FQGNSA. The CDR3 is 14 amino acids.

The chain has TRBV24-1 and TRBJ2-3; tentative D call: TRBD1 (5 bases). The CDR3 is made up of 14 amino acids. Trimming removed 4 bases from V and 1 base from J, with 8 bases in between. CDR1 and CDR2 from the germline V gene are KGHDR and SFDVKD. In DNA form, the CDR3 reads TGTGCCACCAGTGACCCGACAGGCACAGATACGCAGTATTTT. Its translation is CATSDPTGTDTQYF.

The rearrangement links TRBV5-1 to TRBJ2-7, with 9 bases identical to TRBD1. CDR3 length equals 14 residues. J gave up 3 bases and V 4 bases, and 5 bases lay outside the gene matches. Germline CDR1 SGHRS, CDR2 YFSETQ. In DNA form, the CDR3 reads TGCGCCAGCAGCCCCGGACAGGGGATCTACGAGCAGTACGTC. Translating it yields CASSPGQGIYEQYV.

The chain combines TRBV9 with TRBJ2-7; tentative D call: TRBD1 (6 bases). The CDR3 sequence is 15 residues long. V was trimmed by 4 bases and J by 3 bases, leaving 17 bases between them. Germline CDR1 is SGDLS and CDR2 is YYNGEE. This chain's CDR3 is CASSPYNRDNYEQYF. CDR3 DNA: TGTGCCAGCAGCCCTTATAACCGGGACAACTACGAGCAGTACTTC.

The table lists this clone with a few counts. The chain recombines TRBV2 with TRBJ1-5; 7 bases match TRBD1. With V trimmed by 5 bases and J by 2 bases, 6 bases remained unmatched. The CDR3 spans 15 residues. CDR1 is SNHLY, CDR2 FYNNEI, per germline. CDR3 coding DNA: TGTGCCAGCAGTAACAGGGGACTTGGCAATCAGCCCCAGCATTTT. Protein sequence: CASSNRGLGNQPQHF.